These 6 T cell receptor beta chains came from one sample sequenced in a study of cytomegalovirus exposure and HLA in healthy donors. The PCR contained 60 Vbeta and 13 Jbeta primers. The repertoire was sequenced with immunoSEQ multiplex PCR; TCRdb's copy has only in-frame clones and lacks some. The ten top clones account for 6.5%, within a sample of approximately 180,000 clones. Source material: PBMCs. These receptors came from a man aged 30 to 39 in good health and CMV-seronegative.

On this clone: Other DNA sequences in this specimen translate into the identical CDR3. The chain employs TRBV10-3 and TRBJ1-3; D gene unclear. V lost 0 bases and J lost 13, with 7 bases in between. CDR1 and CDR2 from the germline V gene are ENHRY and SYGVKD. The CDR3 extends over 11 amino acids. The CDR3 sequence is CAISESGVIYF. CDR3 nucleotides: TGTGCCATCAGTGAGTCCGGAGTAATATATTTT.

The rearrangement links TRBV19 to TRBJ2-5; the match to TRBD2 covers 7 bases. V shed 1 base and J 4 bases; nucleotides not matched to a gene: 12. Germline-derived CDR1 and CDR2 are LNHDA and SQIVND (reference sequence). The CDR3 length is 17 residues. The DNA for the CDR3 is TGTGCCAGTAGTATAGTTTGGCCCCTCAGGGAGGGAGAGACCCAGTACTTC. Protein sequence: CASSIVWPLREGETQYF.

The V and J genes are TRBV7-9 and TRBJ1-1, with D maybe TRBD1 (6 bases). V lost 6 bases and J 0 bases, leaving 8 bases between the germline ends. The CDR3 sequence is 13 residues long. Per germline, CDR1 SEHNR and CDR2 FQNEAQ (reference sequence). CDR3 DNA: TGTGCCAGCAGAGGGGGAATGAACACTGAAGCTTTCTTT. Encoded protein: CASRGGMNTEAFF.

The rearrangement uses TRBV2 and TRBJ2-3; 13 bases map to TRBD2. CDR1 SNHLY and CDR2 FYNNEI come from the germline V gene. The CDR3 covers 16 residues. The V and J ends lost 5 bases and 2 bases, in that order; junction bases with no gene match: 4. The DNA for the CDR3 is TGTGCCAGCAGTAGACTAGCGGGGGGTACCACAGATACGCAGTATTTT. As protein: CASSRLAGGTTDTQYF.

The genes are TRBV1 and TRBJ1-2. TRBV1 is labeled a pseudogene. The CDR3 is made up of 18 amino acids. The CDR3 DNA reads as TGCACCAGCAGCCAAGGGCGGGGACTGGATAGCAGGTTCTATGGCTACACCTTC. Translating it yields CTSSQGRGLDSRFYGYTF.

This sequence joins TRBV5-1 and TRBJ1-1; possible D gene TRBD1, 6 bases. The ends were cut back, 5 bases at V and 2 bases at J, with 13 bases in the middle. The CDR3 covers 14 residues. Germline lookup yields CDR1 SGHRS and CDR2 YFSETQ. The CDR3 spells CASRKGEPNTEAFF. The CDR3, as DNA: TGCGCCAGCAGAAAGGGGGAACCTAACACTGAAGCTTTCTTT.